This record covers a single T cell receptor (beta chain). The antigen is not known. This sample was taken from a study of cytomegalovirus exposure and HLA in healthy donors. Study-wide results and caveats: In a later analysis, V- and J-gene trimming of beta chains associated with a DCLRE1C missense variant, replicated independently. HLA alleles showed associations with about 17,000 TCR beta sequences in a later analysis, at a 0.05 false discovery rate. Specificity for CMV antigens was confirmed in vitro for a few of the CMV-associated chains.

Researchers ran the PCR with 60 Vbeta and 13 Jbeta primers. The authors' processing: As a later analysis found, there were 70 million to 80 million unique TCR beta chains, of which some 10 million were shared. TCRdb's copy holds only in-frame clones and misses some; the assay was immunoSEQ multiplex PCR. V and J calls and clone size are as listed in that table; D and trimming were resolved from the DNA. This sample's table reports some 96,000 clones. The germline gives CDR1 SNHLY, CDR2 FYNNEI. The length of the CDR3 is 18 residues. J lost 1 base, V lost 2 bases, and 9 bases had no gene match. This TCR was sampled from a woman aged 25 to 39 in good health and CMV-seronegative. The V gene is TRBV2, the J gene TRBJ2-5; 11 nucleotides align to TRBD2. Sequences were obtained from PBMCs. The CDR3 DNA is TGTGCCAGCAGTGAACGGGGGCTAGCGGGAGGTGCCCAAGAGACCCAGTACTTC. Its translation is CASSERGLAGGAQETQYF.